Listed below are T cell receptor beta chains from one sample, sequenced in a study of T-cell memory formation after mild COVID-19. TCRdb redid the calling of the 5' RACE reads with MiXCR, one entry per CDR3 protein. The table records 550,000 to 650,000 distinct CDR3 sequences, approximately 15% of them present only once. Specimen: PBMCs or a T cell subset sorted from them (not recorded which). These receptors were collected from an adult woman who had mild COVID-19 (a few samples of this study predate the infection). Cell type and time point are not known. The CDR3 runs from the conserved cysteine through the conserved F or W. D genes are given only for firm matches. Not every row has a clone size; where given, it reads once, few, many or a size class.

TGTGCCAGCGAACGGGATGACTATGGCTACACCTTC,CASERDDYGYTF,TRBV7-9,TRBJ1-2,few,.
TGCGCCAGCAGCAACGGGACAGACCACACCGGGGAGCTGTTTTTT,CASSNGTDHTGELFF,TRBV5-1,TRBJ2-2,.,TRBD1
TGTGCCAGCAGTCCGTCGACTCCAGCCGGGGACACTGAAGCTTTCTTT,CASSPSTPAGDTEAFF,TRBV12-3/TRBV12-4,TRBJ1-1,.,.
TGTGCCAGCAGCGTTGGGACAGGCTTGGGACAGCCCCAGCATTTT,CASSVGTGLGQPQHF,TRBV7-9,TRBJ1-5,few,TRBD1
TGCGCCAGCAGCTCTACAGGGGCATTCGAGCAGTACTTC,CASSSTGAFEQYF,TRBV5-1,TRBJ2-7,.,TRBD1
TGTGCCAGCAGCCCCCCTGGGGCGGCCTACAATGAGCAGTTCTTC,CASSPPGAAYNEQFF,TRBV7-3,TRBJ2-1,.,.
TGTGCCAGCAGCCAAGGTAGTCCGGCGGATGGCTACACCTTC,CASSQGSPADGYTF,TRBV3-1,TRBJ1-2,.,.
TGTGCCAGCAGCTTGGAACTAGCGGGGACAGATACGCAGTATTTT,CASSLELAGTDTQYF,TRBV5-4,TRBJ2-3,few,TRBD2
TGTGCCAGCAGCCACGCACAGGGTAGAGGAACGCAGTATTTT,CASSHAQGRGTQYF,TRBV3-1,TRBJ2-3,.,.
TGTGCCAGCAGCCAATCGACGGGGGGCTGGGAGTACTTC,CASSQSTGGWEYF,TRBV16,TRBJ2-7,.,.
TGCGCCAGCGCTAAAGCTTTGGGACAGGGATTAAACACCGGGGAGCTGTTTTTT,CASAKALGQGLNTGELFF,TRBV5-1,TRBJ2-2,.,TRBD1
TGCGCCAGCGCTTCACGGCCGAGCTCCTACAATGAGCAGTTCTTC,CASASRPSSYNEQFF,TRBV5-1,TRBJ2-1,.,.
TGCAGCGTGGGACTAGCGGGGGGCGATTACAATGAGCAGTTCTTC,CSVGLAGGDYNEQFF,TRBV29-1,TRBJ2-1,few,TRBD2
TGTGCCTGGAGCCGACAGGGGTGGGACACTGAAGCTTTCTTT,CAWSRQGWDTEAFF,TRBV30,TRBJ1-1,few,TRBD1
TGTGCCACCAGCAGCGACAGGGGTTTGAGGTACGAGCAGTACTTC,CATSSDRGLRYEQYF,TRBV15,TRBJ2-7,.,TRBD1
TGTGCCACCAGTGACTCACTAGCGGGGGAGACCCAGTACTTC,CATSDSLAGETQYF,TRBV24-1,TRBJ2-5,.,TRBD2
TGTGCCAGCAAGGGTTACGATGGCTACACCTTC,CASKGYDGYTF,TRBV2,TRBJ1-2,few,.
TGCAGCGTCCCCAGAGGGGGGACTGAAGCTTTCTTT,CSVPRGGTEAFF,TRBV29-1,TRBJ1-1,.,.
TGTGCCAGCAGCCCCACAGGGAACTTGAACACTGAAGCTTTCTTT,CASSPTGNLNTEAFF,TRBV7-8,TRBJ1-1,many,.
TGTGCCACCAGTGACCTTATATCCAATGAGCAGTTCTTC,CATSDLISNEQFF,TRBV24-1,TRBJ2-1,many,.
TGTGCCAGCAGTCCGGGGACTAGCGGCTCCTACTACGAGCAGTACTTC,CASSPGTSGSYYEQYF,TRBV27,TRBJ2-7,.,TRBD2
TGTGCCAGCAGCGTAGTAGGCGGGGGAAGTTCCTACAATGAGCAGTTCTTC,CASSVVGGGSSYNEQFF,TRBV9,TRBJ2-1,.,TRBD2
TGTGCCAGCAGCCAAGATGTACTGTCCTACAATGAGCAGTTCTTC,CASSQDVLSYNEQFF,TRBV14,TRBJ2-1,.,.
TGTGCCAGCAGTTCCGAGGGGCAGGTGAGCTCCTACGAGCAGTACTTC,CASSSEGQVSSYEQYF,TRBV2,TRBJ2-7,once,.
TGTGCCAGCAGTGAAACCGGGACAGGGAGTAACATTCAGTACTTC,CASSETGTGSNIQYF,TRBV2,TRBJ2-4,.,TRBD1
TGTGCCAGCAGCGTAAATAGCGGGGGGGATTACAATGAGCAGTTCTTC,CASSVNSGGDYNEQFF,TRBV6-1,TRBJ2-1,.,TRBD2
TGTGCCAGCAGCCCAGAGGGGACAGGGAACGAGCAGTACTTC,CASSPEGTGNEQYF,TRBV9,TRBJ2-7,few,TRBD1
TGCAGCGTTGTTGGTGGGACAGGGCCCGGGGAGCTGTTTTTT,CSVVGGTGPGELFF,TRBV29-1,TRBJ2-2,.,TRBD1
TGTGCCAGCTCACCCGATAAAACAGGGAACACTGAAGCTTTCTTT,CASSPDKTGNTEAFF,TRBV18,TRBJ1-1,.,.
TGCGTCAGCAGCCAAGGTCCCGGGGACAGAGCTTACGAGCAGTACTTC,CVSSQGPGDRAYEQYF,TRBV4-1,TRBJ2-7,.,TRBD1
TGTGCCAGCAACCCCTCCGGGGGGAACTACGAGCAGTACTTC,CASNPSGGNYEQYF,TRBV12-3/TRBV12-4,TRBJ2-7,few,TRBD2
TGCAGTGCTAGTCCGGACAGCTCCTACGAGCAGTACTTC,CSASPDSSYEQYF,TRBV20-1,TRBJ2-7,.,.
TGTGCCAGCAGACCTCCGGGAGCTGGCTACACCTTC,CASRPPGAGYTF,TRBV12-3/TRBV12-4,TRBJ1-2,.,.
TGTGCCAGCAGTTTAGAGGACAGGCTGAAACACATTTATGGCTACACCTTC,CASSLEDRLKHIYGYTF,TRBV27,TRBJ1-2,few,TRBD1
TGTGCCAGCAGCCTAAAGAAGGGGCTAGCGGGAGCCCCGAGCTCCTACAATGAGCAGTTCTTC,CASSLKKGLAGAPSSYNEQFF,TRBV11-2,TRBJ2-1,few,TRBD2
TGTGCCATCAGTGAGGCGGTGGGGGCGGGGGCTGAAGCTTTCTTT,CAISEAVGAGAEAFF,TRBV10-3,TRBJ1-1,.,.
TGTGCCAGCAGCTCCCAACTAGCGGGAGTAAGCTCCTACAATGAGCAGTTCTTC,CASSSQLAGVSSYNEQFF,TRBV11-2,TRBJ2-1,once,TRBD2
TGTGCCAGCAGTTTAGTTAGGGGGCCGACTGGAAACACCATATATTTT,CASSLVRGPTGNTIYF,TRBV12-3/TRBV12-4,TRBJ1-3,.,TRBD1
TGCAGTGCTAGAGATCCCGGGACTAGCGGACCCCCTTACGAGCAGTACTTC,CSARDPGTSGPPYEQYF,TRBV20-1,TRBJ2-7,few,TRBD2
TGCGCCAGCAGAGGGGGGACAGGGGCGAGCACAGATACGCAGTATTTT,CASRGGTGASTDTQYF,TRBV5-1,TRBJ2-3,.,TRBD1
TGTGCCAGCAGCTTAGTGGGACAGGGTCCTGAAGCTTTCTTT,CASSLVGQGPEAFF,TRBV7-9,TRBJ1-1,.,TRBD1
TGTGCCTGGAGTGAGGGAAACAATGAGCAGTTCTTC,CAWSEGNNEQFF,TRBV30,TRBJ2-1,.,.
TGTGCCAGCAGCGTAGTTGGAGACCTAAGGACCTTC,CASSVVGDLRTF,TRBV9,TRBJ1-2,.,.
TGTGCCAGCAGCTTAGCGTTCGGACAGGGGGTGGTCCCCATATATTTT,CASSLAFGQGVVPIYF,TRBV7-2,TRBJ1-3,.,TRBD1
TGCGCCAGCAGCTTGGGGGTGAACAGGGATTTGGGACTTCAAACTAACTATGGCTACACCTTC,CASSLGVNRDLGLQTNYGYTF,TRBV5-1,TRBJ1-2,.,.
TGTGCCAGCAGTGAGGGGGGCCCGAACACCGGGGAGCTGTTTTTT,CASSEGGPNTGELFF,TRBV2,TRBJ2-2,.,.
TGTGCCAGCAGCCCTGGGACTAGCGGGAGAGACGAGCAGTACTTC,CASSPGTSGRDEQYF,TRBV14,TRBJ2-7,.,TRBD2
TGCAGTGCTAGAGACTCTGGGACAGGGGGCACTGAAGCTTTCTTT,CSARDSGTGGTEAFF,TRBV20-1,TRBJ1-1,.,TRBD1
TGTGCCAGCGGAGCGGACCTAGCCATCGCAGATACGCAGTATTTT,CASGADLAIADTQYF,TRBV13,TRBJ2-3,few,.
TGTGCCAGCAGCTCCACAACTTCGTACCCGGGGGCCATTGGAGGCCCCTACGAGCAGTACTTC,CASSSTTSYPGAIGGPYEQYF,TRBV7-2,TRBJ2-7,few,.
TGCAGCGTTTTCCCTCGGATTAGCGGGCTTCGGGACAATGAGCAGTTCTTC,CSVFPRISGLRDNEQFF,TRBV29-1,TRBJ2-1,.,TRBD2
TGTGCCAGCAGCCTAGCGGGGGGTACCTACGAGCAGTACTTC,CASSLAGGTYEQYF,TRBV12-3/TRBV12-4,TRBJ2-7,many,TRBD2
TGTGCCAGCAGCCAAGAGGGGACAGGGAAAGAGACCCAGTACTTC,CASSQEGTGKETQYF,TRBV3-1,TRBJ2-5,few,TRBD1